The 10 T cell receptor beta chains below come from one sample, sequenced in a study of cytomegalovirus exposure and HLA in healthy donors. PCR primers comprised 60 Vbeta and 13 Jbeta primers. Repertoires were generated with immunoSEQ multiplex PCR, while TCRdb's copy carries only in-frame clones and drops some. The sample holds 180,000 or so clones, around 80% seen once. Sequenced sample: PBMCs. These receptors all come from a man between 18 and 29 years old in good health and CMV-seronegative.

The chain links TRBV30 to TRBJ2-2; possible D gene TRBD2, 5 bases. Germline V CDR1 and CDR2: GTSNPN, SVGIG (reference sequence). V was shortened by 3 bases and J by 5 bases, with 10 bases between the two germline ends. The CDR3 is made up of 13 amino acids. The CDR3 loop reads CAWRVGRTGELFF. Written as DNA, the CDR3 is TGTGCCTGGAGGGTTGGGAGAACCGGGGAGCTGTTTTTT.

The chain's CDR3 is CASSVADRGTGELFF. Written as DNA, the CDR3 is TGTGCCAGCAGCGTAGCTGACAGGGGTACCGGGGAGCTGTTTTTT. The chain has TRBV9 and TRBJ2-2, with TRBD1 identical over 8 bases. From germline, CDR1 is SGDLS and CDR2 YYNGEE. J was trimmed by 5 bases and V by 0 bases; bases with no gene match: 3. The CDR3 length is 15 residues.

The J gene is TRBJ1-2, the V gene TRBV6-5; 8 bases are shared with TRBD1. The germline V gene has CDR1 MNHEY and CDR2 SVGAGI. Germline trimming cut 6 bases from V and 7 bases from J; bases unmatched to any gene: 7. This CDR3 is 13 amino acids long. The CDR3 spells CASSPADRAGYTF. The CDR3 DNA is TGTGCCAGCAGCCCAGCGGACAGGGCTGGCTACACCTTC.

Concerning this clone: Other DNA sequences in this sample translate to the same CDR3. CDR3 loop: CASSPGQGYGYTF. The CDR3 DNA reads TGTGCCAGCAGTCCAGGACAGGGTTATGGCTACACCTTC. The V and J genes are TRBV2 and TRBJ1-2, with TRBD1 identical over 8 bases. The CDR3 covers 13 residues. V lost 5 bases and J lost 5; bases outside the gene matches: 4. The V gene's germline CDR1 is SNHLY and CDR2 FYNNEI.

This chain joins TRBV4-2 and TRBJ2-1; 11 nucleotides line up with TRBD2. This CDR3 has 16 residues. The ends lost 1 base at V and 10 bases at J; junction bases unmatched: 9. Germline V gene data show CDR1 as LGHNA and CDR2 as YNFKEQ. CDR3 loop: CASSQGGALAGEEQFF. The CDR3 DNA is TGTGCCAGCAGCCAAGGGGGGGCACTAGCGGGAGAGGAGCAGTTCTTC.

As regards this clone: A junction end diverges from the germline sequence, so it may reflect a read error. The V and J genes are TRBV7-9 and TRBJ1-1, with D maybe TRBD1 (5 bases). The germline gives CDR1 SEHNR, CDR2 FQNEAQ (reference sequence). The CDR3 sequence is 12 residues long. CDR3 nucleotides: TGTTCCAGCGTTGGGGCTAACACTGAAGCTTTCTTT. This sequence encodes CSSVGANTEAFF. Filled out from reference TRBV7-9 and TRBJ1-1, the complete variable domain reads DTGVSQNPRHKITKRGQNVTFRCDPISEHNRLYWYRQTLGQGPEFLTYFQNEAQLEKSRLLSDRFSAERPKGSFSTLEIQRTEQGDSAMYLCSSVGANTEAFFGQGTRLTVV.

This clone appeared a few times. This sequence joins TRBV6-5 and TRBJ2-2; perhaps TRBD2 as D (5 bases). In germline, CDR1 is MNHEY, CDR2 SVGAGI. V lost 7 bases, J lost 14 bases, and 14 bases lay in between. The CDR3 covers 11 residues. The CDR3 nucleotides read TGTGCCAGCATCTCAGGAGGAGTTCTGTTTTTT. Amino acid sequence: CASISGGVLFF.

The chain joins TRBV19 to TRBJ1-5; 10 bases match TRBD1. The CDR3 runs to 15 residues. CDR1 and CDR2 from the germline V gene are LNHDA and SQIVND (reference sequence). Trimming took 1 base from V and 5 from J; bases not matched to a gene: 2. CDR3 DNA sequence: TGTGCCAGTAGTATAGGGGACAGGGGCGATCAGCCCCAGCATTTT. Translation gives CASSIGDRGDQPQHF.

The chain links TRBV6-4 to TRBJ2-3; D gene ambiguous. The CDR3 contains 13 residues. Germline lookup yields CDR1 MRHNA and CDR2 SNTAGT. V lost 0 bases, J lost 8 bases, and 9 bases lay in between. The CDR3 DNA reads TGTGCCAGCAGTGACTCGACGAGCGCTACGCAGTATTTT. Its translation: CASSDSTSATQYF.

The rearrangement joins TRBV6-6 to TRBJ1-1; 8 bases agree with TRBD1. Unmatched junction bases numbered 5, after V lost 5 bases and J lost 6 bases. The CDR3 is made up of 13 amino acids. Germline loops: CDR1 MNHNY, CDR2 SVGAGI (reference sequence). CDR3 sequence: CASSRQGYAEAFF. Here the CDR3 DNA reads TGTGCCAGCAGTCGACAGGGGTACGCTGAAGCTTTCTTT.